The clone carrying this TCR beta chain was observed a handful of times. Its antigen is undetermined. These data belong to a study of T cell repertoires in cytomegalovirus infection. Study-level information: Based on public TCR beta signatures, there were indications of CMV infection and of a matching HLA type. Findings and caveats of the study: Dominating the ex vivo response were TCR beta clonotypes that were CMV-specific and HLA-C-restricted.

Trimming shortened V by 5 bases and J by 5 bases, and 12 bases separated the two germline ends. Germline V gene lookup returns CDR1 SGHVS and CDR2 FQNEAQ. This CDR3 contains 13 residues. TCRdb processed the reads anew with MiXCR; each CDR3 protein has one entry. The sample contains around 140,000 distinct CDR3 sequences, 30% to 40% of which appear only once. The sequence came from a human donor in good health (CMV status not recorded). Some clones in this sample may be carry-over from other donors' samples. This chain links TRBV7-8 with TRBJ1-2; D remains ambiguous. Sequenced here: CD8+ T cells from cultured PBMCs, sampled from culture after CMV antigen stimulation. CDR3 residues: CASSKTDLYGYTF. The CDR3 DNA reads as TGTGCCAGCAGCAAAACAGATTTATATGGCTACACCTTC.